These T cell receptor beta chains were read from a single sample in a study of blood T cell repertoires in COVID-19. Method: immunoSEQ multiplex PCR; TCRdb's copy keeps in-frame clones and lacks some. This sample carries 150,000 to 200,000 clones, over 80% of them seen once, and the ten largest clones take about 5%. Sequencing input: peripheral blood. The receptors stem from a woman aged 50 to 60 with acute or convalescent COVID-19. CDR3s leave out the opening cysteine and the closing phenylalanine or tryptophan. The order of the fields is V gene, CDR3 protein.

>TRBV10-1
ASSVGQGRSDTQY
>TRBV18
ASSQIARAEAF
>TRBV5-1
ASSLRQGATNEKLF
>TRBV11-2
ASSLVGGVYAEAF
>TRBV6-1
ASSEGSPISGGLYEQY
>TRBV7-2
ASSWGTAYTDTQY
>TRBV30
AWSRQRAQFSGANVLT
>TRBV10-3
AISESNQGSGYT
>TRBV27
ASSPSPGEPQH
>TRBV30
AWSSDGQGEAF
>TRBV27
ASSFFLGGQPQH
>TRBV3-1/TRBV3-2
ASSRNRDSYEQY
>TRBV6-4
ASRGSSYNSPLH
>TRBV27
ASSLTPGQGNTYEQY
>TRBV7-9
ASSLSQGGGEKLF
>TRBV30
AWSVRREKLF
>TRBV30
AWTWGGGWTEAF
>TRBV12-5
ASITPGDTQY
>TRBV19
ASSIGLSNSYEQY
>TRBV7-9
ASSSHGGEQY
>TRBV7-8
ASSPTSGGDYNEQF
>TRBV11-3
ASSDGQSYEQY
>TRBV4-3
ASSQDQRANTGELF
>TRBV27
ASSHSDRLSNYGYT
>TRBV20-1
SASIGGEQF
>TRBV24-1
ATSAATRPIAQY
>TRBV5-5
ASSCSREGDYEQY
>TRBV10-1
ASSERRTGGSTEAF
>TRBV12-3/TRBV12-4
ASSFTGISEAF
>TRBV19
ASKERPLNTEAF
>TRBV18
ASSPSPRGEQY
>TRBV28
ASSYPGLRSNQPQH
>TRBV19
ASSITQGTEAF
>TRBV11-2
ASSPAPGGTEAF
>TRBV5-4
ASSTDGRGDTEAF